A selection of T cell receptor beta chains follows, all from one sample in a study of blood T cell repertoires in COVID-19. Clones were sequenced by immunoSEQ multiplex PCR, and TCRdb holds only the in-frame ones, with some missing. The sample has more than 85,000 clones; around 90% are singletons. The sample consisted of peripheral blood. Receptors originate from a human donor in a cohort sampled during active COVID-19. The CDR3 runs from the conserved cysteine through the conserved F or W. D genes are given only for firm matches. Size is stated for part of the rows, as once, few or many counts, or as a class when the clone is expanded.

V	J	D	size	length	CDR3	DNA
TRBV5-4	TRBJ1-4	-	-	14	CASSRRDMDEKLFF	TGTGCCAGCAGCCGCCGGGACATGGATGAAAAACTGTTTTTT
TRBV6-1	TRBJ2-1	-	-	16	CASSEDTSLPYNEQFF	TGTGCCAGCAGTGAAGATACTAGCCTGCCTTACAATGAGCAGTTCTTC
TRBV27	TRBJ1-5	-	few	16	CASKLPGLVGNQPQHF	TGTGCCAGCAAACTCCCAGGGTTGGTGGGCAATCAGCCCCAGCATTTT
TRBV6-4	TRBJ2-1	-	-	14	CASSEAPGLGRQFF	TGTGCCAGCAGTGAGGCCCCGGGTCTTGGCCGGCAGTTCTTC
TRBV5-8	TRBJ1-1	TRBD1	-	17	CASSLAQFRGLRGGAFF	TGTGCCAGCAGCTTGGCCCAATTCAGGGGGCTTCGTGGGGGAGCTTTCTTT
TRBV10-2	TRBJ2-4	-	once	15	CASSESRARKNIQYF	TGCGCCAGCAGTGAGTCGAGGGCACGTAAAAACATTCAGTACTTC
TRBV6-2/TRBV6-3	TRBJ2-7	TRBD2	-	19	CASSSLRLAGVGAGYEQYF	TGTGCCAGCAGTTCCCTGCGACTAGCGGGGGTGGGTGCGGGCTACGAGCAGTACTTC
TRBV4-2	TRBJ2-7	-	-	14	CASSQDIPSYEQYF	TGTGCCAGCAGCCAAGATATCCCGTCCTACGAGCAGTACTTC
TRBV4-1	TRBJ2-7	TRBD1	-	16	CASSQEVTGVSHEQYF	TGCGCCAGCAGCCAAGAGGTCACAGGGGTTTCCCACGAGCAGTACTTC
TRBV4-2	TRBJ2-7	-	-	16	CASSQDYPGLTYEQYF	TGTGCCAGCAGCCAAGATTACCCCGGACTGACCTACGAGCAGTACTTC
TRBV6-5	TRBJ2-2	-	-	14	CASRNHRGGRELFF	TGTGCCAGCAGAAACCATCGAGGAGGCCGGGAGCTGTTTTTT
TRBV18	TRBJ2-7	-	-	15	CASSPPSQGAYEQYF	TGTGCCAGCTCACCACCCTCCCAGGGTGCCTACGAGCAGTACTTC
TRBV15	TRBJ1-5	-	once	12	CATTEGNQPQHF	TGTGCCACCACGGAGGGGAATCAGCCCCAGCATTTT
TRBV4-1	TRBJ2-2	TRBD1	-	19	CASSQGRLIRDRGTGELFF	TGCGCCAGCAGCCAAGGGAGATTAATTCGGGACAGGGGTACCGGGGAGCTGTTTTTT
TRBV19	TRBJ2-7	TRBD2	once	14	CASSRASGSYEQYF	TGTGCCAGTAGTCGGGCTAGCGGGAGCTACGAGCAGTACTTC
TRBV7-9	TRBJ1-4	-	-	15	CASSQTTLTPRELFF	TGTGCCAGCAGCCAGACCACACTAACCCCCAGGGAACTGTTTTTT
TRBV11-3	TRBJ1-4	-	once	13	CASSPTSDEKLFF	TGTGCCAGCAGCCCCACTAGTGATGAAAAACTGTTTTTT
TRBV4-3	TRBJ2-5	TRBD1	once	16	CASSQDRVGTQETQYF	TGCGCCAGCAGCCAGGACAGGGTTGGGACACAAGAGACCCAGTACTTC
TRBV18	TRBJ2-5	TRBD2	-	17	CASRVVGLAGVQETQYF	TGTGCCAGCCGGGTAGTCGGACTAGCGGGAGTACAAGAGACCCAGTACTTC
TRBV6-5	TRBJ2-7	TRBD1	-	14	CASSRTGGIHEQYF	TGTGCCAGCAGCCGGACAGGGGGAATTCACGAGCAGTACTTC
TRBV2	TRBJ1-1	TRBD1	once	16	CASTKPSRDRNTEAFF	TGTGCCAGCACCAAACCGAGCCGGGACAGGAACACTGAAGCTTTCTTT
TRBV19	TRBJ2-1	-	-	14	CASSIGTKYNEQFF	TGTGCCAGTAGTATCGGGACAAAATACAATGAGCAGTTCTTC